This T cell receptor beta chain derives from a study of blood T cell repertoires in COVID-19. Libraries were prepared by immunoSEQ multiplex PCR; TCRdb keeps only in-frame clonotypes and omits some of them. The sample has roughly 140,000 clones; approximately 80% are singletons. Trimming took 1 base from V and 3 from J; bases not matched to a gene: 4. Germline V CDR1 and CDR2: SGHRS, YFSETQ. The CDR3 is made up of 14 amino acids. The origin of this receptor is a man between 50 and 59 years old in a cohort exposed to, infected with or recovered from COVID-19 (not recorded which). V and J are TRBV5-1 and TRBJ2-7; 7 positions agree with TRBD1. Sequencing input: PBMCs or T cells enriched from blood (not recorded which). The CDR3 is CASSLNAGGYEQYF. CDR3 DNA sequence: TGCGCCAGCAGCTTGAATGCAGGGGGCTACGAGCAGTACTTC.